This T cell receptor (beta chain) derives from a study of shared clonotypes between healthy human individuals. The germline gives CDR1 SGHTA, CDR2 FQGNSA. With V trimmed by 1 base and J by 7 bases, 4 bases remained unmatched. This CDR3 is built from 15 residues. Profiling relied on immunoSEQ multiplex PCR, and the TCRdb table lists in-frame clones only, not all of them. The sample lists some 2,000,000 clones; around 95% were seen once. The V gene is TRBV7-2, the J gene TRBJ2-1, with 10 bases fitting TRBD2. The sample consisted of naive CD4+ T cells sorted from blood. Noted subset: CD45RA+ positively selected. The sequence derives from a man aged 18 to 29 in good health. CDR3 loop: CASSLGISGRNEQFF. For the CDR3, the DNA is TGTGCCAGCAGCTTAGGAATTAGCGGGAGGAATGAGCAGTTCTTC.